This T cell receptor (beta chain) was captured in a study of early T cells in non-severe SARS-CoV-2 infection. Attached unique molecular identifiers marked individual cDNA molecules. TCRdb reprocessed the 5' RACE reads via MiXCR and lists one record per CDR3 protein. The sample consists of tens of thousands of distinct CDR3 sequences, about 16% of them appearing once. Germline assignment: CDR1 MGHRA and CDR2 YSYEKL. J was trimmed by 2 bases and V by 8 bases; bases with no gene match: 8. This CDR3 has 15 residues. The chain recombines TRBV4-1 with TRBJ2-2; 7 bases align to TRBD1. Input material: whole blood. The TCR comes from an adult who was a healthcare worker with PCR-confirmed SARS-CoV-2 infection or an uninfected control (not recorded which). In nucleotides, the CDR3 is TGCGCCAGCGGAGACAGGGCACGTAACACCGGGGAGCTGTTTTTT. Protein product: CASGDRARNTGELFF.